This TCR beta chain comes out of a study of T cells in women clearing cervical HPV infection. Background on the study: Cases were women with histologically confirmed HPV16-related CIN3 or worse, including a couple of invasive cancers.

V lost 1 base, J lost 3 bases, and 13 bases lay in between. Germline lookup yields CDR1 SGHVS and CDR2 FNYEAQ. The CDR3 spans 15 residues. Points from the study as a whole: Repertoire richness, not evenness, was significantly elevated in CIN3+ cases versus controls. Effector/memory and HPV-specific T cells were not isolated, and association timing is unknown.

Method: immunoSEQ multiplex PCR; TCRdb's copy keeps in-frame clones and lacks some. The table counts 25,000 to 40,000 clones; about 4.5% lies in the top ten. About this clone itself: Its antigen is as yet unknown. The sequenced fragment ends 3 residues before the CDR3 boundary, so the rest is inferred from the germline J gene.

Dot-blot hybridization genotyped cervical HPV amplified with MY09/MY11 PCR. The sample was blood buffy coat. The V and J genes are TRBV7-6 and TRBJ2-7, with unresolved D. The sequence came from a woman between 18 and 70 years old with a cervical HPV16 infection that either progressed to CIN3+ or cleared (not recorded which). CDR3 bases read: TGTGCCAGCAGCTTAGACAAAGGTTTTGTCTACGAG. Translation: CASSLDKGFVYE. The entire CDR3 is CASSLDKGFVYEQYF.